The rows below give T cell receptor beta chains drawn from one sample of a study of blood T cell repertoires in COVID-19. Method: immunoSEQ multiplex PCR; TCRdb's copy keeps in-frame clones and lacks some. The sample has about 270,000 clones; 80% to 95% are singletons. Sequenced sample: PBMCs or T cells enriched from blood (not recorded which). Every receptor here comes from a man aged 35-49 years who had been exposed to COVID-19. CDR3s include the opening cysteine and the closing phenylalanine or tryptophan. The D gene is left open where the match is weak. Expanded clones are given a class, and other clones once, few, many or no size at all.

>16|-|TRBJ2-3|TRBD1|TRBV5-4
CASSAGQGVVQDTQYF
TGTGCCAGCAGCGCAGGACAGGGAGTTGTTCAAGATACGCAGTATTTT
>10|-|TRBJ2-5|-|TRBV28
CATRLETQYF
TGTGCCACGCGTTTGGAGACCCAGTACTTC
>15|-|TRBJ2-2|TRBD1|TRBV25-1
CASSLGTGGAGELFF
TGTGCCAGCAGCCTAGGGACAGGGGGCGCCGGGGAGCTGTTTTTT
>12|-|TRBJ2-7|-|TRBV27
CASKSGAYEQYF
TGTGCCAGCAAATCAGGGGCCTACGAGCAGTACTTC
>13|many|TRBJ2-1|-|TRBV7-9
CASSLSGKGEQFF
TGTGCCAGCAGCTTATCAGGGAAGGGTGAGCAGTTCTTC
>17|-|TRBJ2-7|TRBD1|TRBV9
CASSVDKRDRPSYEQYF
TGTGCCAGCAGCGTAGATAAAAGGGACAGGCCCTCCTACGAGCAGTACTTC
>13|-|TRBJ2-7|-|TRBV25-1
CASRRAASYEQYF
TGTGCCAGCCGGCGGGCAGCCTCCTACGAGCAGTACTTC
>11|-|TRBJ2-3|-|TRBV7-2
CASSTGLGSLF
TGTGCCAGCAGCACTGGGCTTGGATCCCTTTTT
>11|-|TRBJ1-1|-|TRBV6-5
CASNRNTEAFF
TGTGCCAGCAACAGGAACACTGAAGCTTTCTTT
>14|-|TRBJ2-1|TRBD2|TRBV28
CASSFPAGEYEQFF
TGTGCCAGCAGTTTTCCGGCGGGAGAGTATGAGCAGTTCTTC
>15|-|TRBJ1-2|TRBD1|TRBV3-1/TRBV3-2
CASSQVTDRATGYTF
TGTGCCAGCAGCCAAGTTACGGACAGGGCAACTGGCTACACCTTC
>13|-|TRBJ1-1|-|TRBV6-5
CASTPGLNTEAFF
TGTGCCAGCACGCCAGGTCTAAACACTGAAGCTTTCTTT
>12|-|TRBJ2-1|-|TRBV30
CAWSAHYEDPFF
TGTGCCTGGAGTGCCCACTACGAAGATCCGTTCTTC
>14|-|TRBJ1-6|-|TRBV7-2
CASGREEWGSPLHF
TGTGCCAGCGGCCGCGAGGAGTGGGGCTCACCCCTCCACTTT
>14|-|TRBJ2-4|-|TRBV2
CASSQLVAKNIQYF
TGTGCCAGCAGTCAACTTGTAGCCAAAAACATTCAGTACTTC
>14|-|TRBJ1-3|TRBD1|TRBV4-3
CASSPQGSGNTIYF
TGCGCCAGCAGCCCACAGGGGTCTGGAAACACCATATATTTT
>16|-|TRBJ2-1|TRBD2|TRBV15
CATSRDRTSLYNEQFF
TGTGCCACCAGCAGAGATCGGACTAGCTTGTACAATGAGCAGTTCTTC
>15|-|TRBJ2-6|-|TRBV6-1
CASSDGATGANVLTF
TGTGCCAGCAGTGATGGGGCTACTGGGGCCAACGTCCTGACTTTC
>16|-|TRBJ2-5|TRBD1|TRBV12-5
CASGLDPSGQGRAQYF
TGTGCTAGTGGTTTGGACCCCTCGGGACAGGGTCGGGCCCAGTACTTC
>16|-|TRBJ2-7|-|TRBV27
CASSLGLGEGRDEQYF
TGTGCCAGCAGTTTAGGCCTCGGAGAAGGTCGGGACGAGCAGTACTTC
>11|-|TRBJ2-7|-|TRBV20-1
CSARDQYEQYF
TGCAGTGCTAGAGATCAATACGAGCAGTACTTC
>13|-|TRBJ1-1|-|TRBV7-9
CASSQYQGTEAFF
TGTGCCAGCAGCCAGTACCAGGGAACTGAAGCTTTCTTT
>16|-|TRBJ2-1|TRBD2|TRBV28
CASSLASGEKYNEQFF
TGTGCCAGCAGTTTAGCTAGCGGTGAGAAGTACAATGAGCAGTTCTTC
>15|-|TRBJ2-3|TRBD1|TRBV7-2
CASSLAGTATDTQYF
TGTGCCAGCAGCTTAGCTGGGACAGCTACAGATACGCAGTATTTT
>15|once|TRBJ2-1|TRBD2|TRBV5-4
CASSLPGGPGNEQFF
TGTGCCAGCAGCTTGCCGGGAGGGCCGGGCAATGAGCAGTTCTTC
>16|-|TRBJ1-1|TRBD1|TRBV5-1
CASSSRDRDLNTEAFF
TGCGCCAGCAGCTCCCGGGACAGGGATCTGAACACTGAAGCTTTCTTT
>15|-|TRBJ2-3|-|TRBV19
CASSTAGQSTDTQYF
TGTGCCAGTAGTACAGCAGGACAGAGCACAGATACGCAGTATTTT
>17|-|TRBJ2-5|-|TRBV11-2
CASSAPGTQVGRETQYF
TGTGCCAGCAGCGCACCCGGGACTCAAGTGGGGCGAGAGACCCAGTACTTC
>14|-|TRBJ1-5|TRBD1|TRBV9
CASSGDRAAQPQHF
TGTGCCAGCAGCGGGGACAGGGCGGCCCAGCCCCAGCATTTT
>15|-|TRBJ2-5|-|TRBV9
CASSVRFGREETQYF
TGTGCCAGCAGCGTACGATTCGGCAGGGAAGAGACCCAGTACTTC
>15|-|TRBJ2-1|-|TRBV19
CASRLRGSSYNEQFF
TGTGCCAGTAGGCTCAGGGGTAGCTCCTACAATGAGCAGTTCTTC